Sequencing of this T cell receptor (beta chain) was carried out in a study of identical twins. TCRdb re-called the 5' RACE reads with MiXCR, one entry per CDR3 protein. The table records about 470,000 distinct CDR3 sequences, around 24% of them present only once. Every one of the donors was a healthy Caucasian. V shed 4 bases and J 0 bases; nucleotides not matched to a gene: 9. The CDR3 sequence is 15 residues long. CDR1 is SQVTM and CDR2 is ANQGSEA in the germline V gene. This clonotype occurred a few times. The data also belong to a second study, concerning T cells expressing NK-cell markers.

The chain couples TRBV29-1 to TRBJ2-7; TRBD2 matches at 7 bases. The material sequenced was CD4+ T cells sorted from blood. The receptor was derived from a woman aged 18-29 years in good health. The CDR3 DNA follows: TGCAGCGTTGTACCTAGCGGAGGGAGCTCCTACGAGCAGTACTTC. As protein: CSVVPSGGSSYEQYF.